This T cell receptor (beta chain) was sequenced during a study of graft-versus-host responses after intestinal transplantation. Study-wide points: GvH clonotypes were identified within recipient marrow, with a subset emerging first in ileum or blood.

The method was immunoSEQ multiplex PCR; TCRdb's version includes in-frame clones alone and lacks a portion of them. Altogether roughly 30,000 clones are present, about four fifths being singletons, with the ten largest covering roughly 18%. This CDR3 is built from 15 residues. J lost 5 bases, V lost 4 bases, and 8 bases had no gene match. Germline V gene sequence: CDR1 SGHDT, CDR2 YYEEEE. With respect to this clone: What it recognizes is unknown.

This sequence originates from a human donor who received an intestinal transplant. This specimen was unstimulated CD8+ T cells sorted from spleen or lymph node cells, taken before intestinal transplant. The chain links TRBV5-6 to TRBJ1-5; 8 bases line up with TRBD1. The CDR3 coding sequence is TGTGCCAGCAGCACGGGACAGGATGTGTATCAGCCCCAGCATTTT. Its translation is CASSTGQDVYQPQHF.